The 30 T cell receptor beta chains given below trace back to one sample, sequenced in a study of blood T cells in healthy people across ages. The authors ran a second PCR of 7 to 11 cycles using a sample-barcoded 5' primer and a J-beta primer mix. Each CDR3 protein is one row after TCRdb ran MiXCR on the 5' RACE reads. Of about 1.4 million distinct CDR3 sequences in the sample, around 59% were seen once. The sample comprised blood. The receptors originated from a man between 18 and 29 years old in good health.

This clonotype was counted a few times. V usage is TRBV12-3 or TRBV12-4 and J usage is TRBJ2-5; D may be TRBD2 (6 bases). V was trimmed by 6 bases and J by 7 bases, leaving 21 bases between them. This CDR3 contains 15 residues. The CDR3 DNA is TGTGCCAGCAGGGACTCGGGACGGACTACCGGGACCCAGTACTTC. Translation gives CASRDSGRTTGTQYF.

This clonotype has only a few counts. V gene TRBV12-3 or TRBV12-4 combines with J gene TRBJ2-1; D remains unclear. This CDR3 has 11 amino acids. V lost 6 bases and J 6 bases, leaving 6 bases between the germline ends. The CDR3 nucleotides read TGTGCCAGCAGGATATTCAATGAGCAGTTCTTC. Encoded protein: CASRIFNEQFF.

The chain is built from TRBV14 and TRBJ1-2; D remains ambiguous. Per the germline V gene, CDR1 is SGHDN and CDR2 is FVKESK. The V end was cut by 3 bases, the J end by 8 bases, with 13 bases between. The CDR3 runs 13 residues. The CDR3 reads CASSHNHYGGYTF. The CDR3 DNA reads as TGTGCCAGCAGCCACAACCACTATGGAGGCTACACCTTC.

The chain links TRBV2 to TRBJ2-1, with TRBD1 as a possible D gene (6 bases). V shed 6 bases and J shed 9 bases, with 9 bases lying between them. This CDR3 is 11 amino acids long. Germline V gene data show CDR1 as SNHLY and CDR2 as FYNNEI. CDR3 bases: TGTGCCAGCAGGAACAGGGTTGAGCAGTTCTTC. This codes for CASRNRVEQFF.

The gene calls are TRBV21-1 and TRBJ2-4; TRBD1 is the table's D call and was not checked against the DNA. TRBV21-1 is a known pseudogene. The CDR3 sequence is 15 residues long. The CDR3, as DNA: TGTGCCAGCAGCCCTACAAAAGCCGGGGGGTCTTTACTGTACTTC. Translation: CASSPTKAGGSLLYF.

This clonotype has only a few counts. The CDR3 coding sequence is TGTGCCAGCACCAATAGTCCGGGACAGCGGAATCAGCCCCAGCATTTT. Its protein product is CASTNSPGQRNQPQHF. This chain uses TRBV12-3 or TRBV12-4 with TRBJ1-5; TRBD1 matches at 7 bases. V was clipped by 7 bases and J by 4 bases; unmatched bases: 13. The CDR3 has 16 residues.

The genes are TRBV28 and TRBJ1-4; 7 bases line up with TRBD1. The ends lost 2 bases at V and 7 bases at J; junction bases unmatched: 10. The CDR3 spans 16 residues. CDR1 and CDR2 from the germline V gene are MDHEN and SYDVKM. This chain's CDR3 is CASSLGQAKRLEKLFF. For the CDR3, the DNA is TGTGCCAGCAGTTTAGGACAGGCAAAAAGACTTGAAAAACTGTTTTTT.

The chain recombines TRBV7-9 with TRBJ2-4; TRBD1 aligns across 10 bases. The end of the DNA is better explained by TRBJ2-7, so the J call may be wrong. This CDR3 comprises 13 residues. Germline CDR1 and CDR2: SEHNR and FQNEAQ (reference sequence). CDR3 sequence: CASLGGTGVEQYF. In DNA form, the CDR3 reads TGTGCCAGCTTAGGCGGGACAGGGGTCGAGCAGTACTTC.

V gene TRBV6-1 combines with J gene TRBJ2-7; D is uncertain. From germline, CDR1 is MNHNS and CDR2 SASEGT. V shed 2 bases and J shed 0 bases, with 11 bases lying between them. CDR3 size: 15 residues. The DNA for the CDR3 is TGTGCCAGCAGTGAAATAGTATTAAACTCCTACGAGCAGTACTTC. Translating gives CASSEIVLNSYEQYF.

CDR3 nucleotides: TGTGCCAGCAGCCCAAGAACGGGACAGGGCCGAATGCTCTATGGCTACACCTTC. Its protein product is CASSPRTGQGRMLYGYTF. The V call is TRBV9, the J call TRBJ1-2, with 9 bases lining up with TRBD1. This CDR3 has 18 residues. V was pared by 4 bases and J by 4 bases, with 17 bases of the junction left unmatched. Germline-derived CDR1 and CDR2 are SGDLS and YYNGEE. The full variable domain, completed using reference TRBV9 and TRBJ1-2, is DSGVTQTPKHLITATGQRVTLRCSPRSGDLSVYWYQQSLDQGLQFLIQYYNGEERAKGNILERFSAQQFPDLHSELNLSSLELGDSALYFCASSPRTGQGRMLYGYTFGSGTRLTVV.

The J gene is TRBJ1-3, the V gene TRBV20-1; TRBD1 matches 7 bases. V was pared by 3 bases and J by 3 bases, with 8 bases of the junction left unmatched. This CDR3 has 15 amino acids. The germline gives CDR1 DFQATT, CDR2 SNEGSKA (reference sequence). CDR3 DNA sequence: TGCAGTGCTAGGCTAACAGGGGTGGGTGGAAACACCATATATTTT. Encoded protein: CSARLTGVGGNTIYF.

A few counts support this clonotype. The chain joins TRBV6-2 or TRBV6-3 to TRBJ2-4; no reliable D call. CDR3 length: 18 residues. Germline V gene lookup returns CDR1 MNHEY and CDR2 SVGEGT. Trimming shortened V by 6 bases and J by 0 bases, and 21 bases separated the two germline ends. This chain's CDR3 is CASRPSGSPVLAKNIQYF. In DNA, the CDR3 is TGTGCCAGCAGGCCTTCGGGTTCTCCAGTCCTAGCCAAAAACATTCAGTACTTC.

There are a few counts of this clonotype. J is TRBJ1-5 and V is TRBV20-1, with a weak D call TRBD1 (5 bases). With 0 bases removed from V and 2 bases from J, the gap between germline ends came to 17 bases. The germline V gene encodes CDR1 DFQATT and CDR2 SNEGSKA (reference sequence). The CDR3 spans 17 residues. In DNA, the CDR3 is TGCAGTGCTAGAGACCGGGGACGTGGGGCAGGCAATCAGCCCCAGCATTTT. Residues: CSARDRGRGAGNQPQHF.

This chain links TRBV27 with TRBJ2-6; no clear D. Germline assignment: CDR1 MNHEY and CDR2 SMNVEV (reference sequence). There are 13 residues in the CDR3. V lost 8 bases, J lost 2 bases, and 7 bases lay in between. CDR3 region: CASRKAGANVLTF. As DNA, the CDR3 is TGTGCCAGCCGTAAAGCTGGGGCCAACGTCCTGACTTTC.

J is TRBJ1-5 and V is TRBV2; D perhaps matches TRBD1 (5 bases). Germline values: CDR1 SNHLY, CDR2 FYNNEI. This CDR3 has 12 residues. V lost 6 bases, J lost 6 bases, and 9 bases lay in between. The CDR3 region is CASRRGGQPQHF. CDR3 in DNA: TGTGCCAGCAGACGGGGCGGTCAGCCCCAGCATTTT.

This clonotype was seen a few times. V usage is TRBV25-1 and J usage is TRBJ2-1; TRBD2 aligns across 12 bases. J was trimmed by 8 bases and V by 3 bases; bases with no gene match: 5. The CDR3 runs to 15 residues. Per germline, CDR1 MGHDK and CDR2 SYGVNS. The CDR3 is CASSDRLAGVDEQFF. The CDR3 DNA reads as TGTGCCAGCAGTGACCGACTAGCGGGAGTGGATGAGCAGTTCTTC. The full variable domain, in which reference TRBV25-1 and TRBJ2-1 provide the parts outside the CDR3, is EADIYQTPRYLVIGTGKKITLECSQTMGHDKMYWYQQDPGMELHLIHYSYGVNSTEKGDLSSESTVSRIRTEHFPLTLESARPSHTSQYLCASSDRLAGVDEQFFGPGTRLTVL.

CDR3 sequence: CASSQLTGSGSPLHF. The CDR3 nucleotides are TGCGCCAGCAGCCAACTAACGGGAAGCGGTTCACCCCTCCACTTT. The chain employs TRBV4-1 and TRBJ1-6, with no clear D. Germline-derived CDR1 and CDR2 are MGHRA and YSYEKL. The CDR3 is 15 amino acids. V dropped 2 bases and J dropped 9 bases, with 14 bases sitting between them.

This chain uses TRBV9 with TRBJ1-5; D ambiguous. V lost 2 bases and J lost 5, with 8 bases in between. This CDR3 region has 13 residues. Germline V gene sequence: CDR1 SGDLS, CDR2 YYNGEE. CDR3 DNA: TGTGCCAGCAGCGTCCGGGCGGATCAGCCCCAGCATTTT. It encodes CASSVRADQPQHF.

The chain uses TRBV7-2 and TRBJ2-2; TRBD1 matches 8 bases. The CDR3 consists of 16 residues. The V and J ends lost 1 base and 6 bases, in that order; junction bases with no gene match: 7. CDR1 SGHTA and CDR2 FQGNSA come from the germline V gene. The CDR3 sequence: CASSLDGQGAAGELFF. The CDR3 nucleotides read TGTGCCAGCAGCTTAGATGGGCAGGGGGCCGCCGGGGAGCTGTTTTTT. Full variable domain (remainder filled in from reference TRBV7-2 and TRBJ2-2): GAGVSQSPSNKVTEKGKDVELRCDPISGHTALYWYRQSLGQGLEFLIYFQGNSAPDKSGLPSDRFSAERTGGSVSTLTIQRTQQEDSAVYLCASSLDGQGAAGELFFGEGSRLTVL.

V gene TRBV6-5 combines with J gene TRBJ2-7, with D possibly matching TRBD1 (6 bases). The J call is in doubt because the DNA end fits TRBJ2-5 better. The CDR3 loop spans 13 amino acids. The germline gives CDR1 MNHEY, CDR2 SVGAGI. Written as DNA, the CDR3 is TGTGCCAGCAGGGCTAACAGGGAAGAGACCCAGTACTTC. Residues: CASRANREETQYF.

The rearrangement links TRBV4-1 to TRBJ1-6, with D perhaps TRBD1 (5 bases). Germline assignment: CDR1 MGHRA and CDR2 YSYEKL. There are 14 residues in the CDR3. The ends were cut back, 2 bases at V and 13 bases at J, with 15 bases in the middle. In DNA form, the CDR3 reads TGCGCCAGCAGCCAATACACAGAAAAGGGGCCCCTCCACTTT. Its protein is CASSQYTEKGPLHF.

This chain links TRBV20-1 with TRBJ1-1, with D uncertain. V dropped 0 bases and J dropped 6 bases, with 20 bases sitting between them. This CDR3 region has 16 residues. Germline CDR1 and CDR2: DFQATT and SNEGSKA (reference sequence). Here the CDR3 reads CSARDRSAVFTAEAFF. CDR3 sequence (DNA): TGCAGTGCTAGAGATCGGTCGGCCGTTTTTACCGCTGAAGCTTTCTTT.

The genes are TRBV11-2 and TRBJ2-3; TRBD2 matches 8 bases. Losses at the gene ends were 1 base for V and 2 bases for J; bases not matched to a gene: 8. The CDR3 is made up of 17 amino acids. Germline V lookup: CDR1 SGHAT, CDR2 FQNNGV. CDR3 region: CASSLAGLAITTDTQYF. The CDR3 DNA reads TGTGCCAGCAGCTTAGCCGGACTAGCCATTACCACAGATACGCAGTATTTT.

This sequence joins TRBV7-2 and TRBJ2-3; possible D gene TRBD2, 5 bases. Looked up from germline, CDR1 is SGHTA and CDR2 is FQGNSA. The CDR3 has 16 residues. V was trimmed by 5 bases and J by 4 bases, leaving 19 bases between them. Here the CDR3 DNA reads TGTGCCAGCAGCGCCCCGGGAAGGTCAGGCTCAGATACGCAGTATTTT. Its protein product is CASSAPGRSGSDTQYF.

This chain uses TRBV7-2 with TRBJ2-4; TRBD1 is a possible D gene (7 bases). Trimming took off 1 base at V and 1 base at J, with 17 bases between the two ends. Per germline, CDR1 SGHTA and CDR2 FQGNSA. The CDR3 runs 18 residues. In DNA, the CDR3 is TGTGCCAGCAGCTTAGAATCAGGGGGAGGAGGGGCCAAAAACATTCAGTACTTC. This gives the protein CASSLESGGGGAKNIQYF.

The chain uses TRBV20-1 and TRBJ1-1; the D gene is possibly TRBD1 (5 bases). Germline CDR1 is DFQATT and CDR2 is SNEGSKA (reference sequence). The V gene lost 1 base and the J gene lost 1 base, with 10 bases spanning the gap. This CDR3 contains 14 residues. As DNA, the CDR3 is TGCAGTGCTAGAGTATGGGGGGAGAACACTGAAGCTTTCTTT. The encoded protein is CSARVWGENTEAFF.

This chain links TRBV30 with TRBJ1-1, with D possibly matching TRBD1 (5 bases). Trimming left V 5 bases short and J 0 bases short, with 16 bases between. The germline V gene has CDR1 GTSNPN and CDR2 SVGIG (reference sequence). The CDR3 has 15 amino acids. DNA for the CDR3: TGTGCCTGGGTCCCCCCAGGGATCCTGAACACTGAAGCTTTCTTT. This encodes CAWVPPGILNTEAFF.

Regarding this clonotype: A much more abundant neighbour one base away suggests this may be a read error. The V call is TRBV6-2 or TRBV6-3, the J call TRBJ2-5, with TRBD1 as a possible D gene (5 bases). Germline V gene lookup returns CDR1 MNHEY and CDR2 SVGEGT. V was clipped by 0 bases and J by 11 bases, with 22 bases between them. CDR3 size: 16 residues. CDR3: CASSYSGQGLYNEQYF. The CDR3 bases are TGTGCCAGCAGTTACTCCGGACAAGGGCTCTACAATGAGCAGTACTTC.

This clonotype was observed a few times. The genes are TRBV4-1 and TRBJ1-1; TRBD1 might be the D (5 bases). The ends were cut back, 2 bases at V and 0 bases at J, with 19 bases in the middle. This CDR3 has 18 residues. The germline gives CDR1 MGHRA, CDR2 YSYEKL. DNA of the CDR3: TGCGCCAGCAGCCAACAAGGAATAGGGGTACCCTTGAACACTGAAGCTTTCTTT. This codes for CASSQQGIGVPLNTEAFF.

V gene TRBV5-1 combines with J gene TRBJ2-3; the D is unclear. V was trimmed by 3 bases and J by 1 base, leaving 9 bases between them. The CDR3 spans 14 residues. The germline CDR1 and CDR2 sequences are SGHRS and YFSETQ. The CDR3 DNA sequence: TGCGCCAGCAGCTCAACATGGGGCACAGATACGCAGTATTTT. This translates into CASSSTWGTDTQYF.